The clone carrying this T cell receptor (beta chain) turned up a few times. The source of the sample is a study of T cells in Graves' hyperthyroidism and ophthalmopathy. At the level of the study: Upon initial diagnosis and before any treatment, peripheral blood was collected.

The authors took PBMCs from about 9.5 ml fresh peripheral blood. Regions amplified from RNA transcripts were the TCR beta CDR3 regions. First-round RT-PCR with HTBI primers amplified the TCR CDR3 region. TCRdb analysed the multiplex PCR reads with MiXCR anew, one entry per CDR3 protein. The data show under 350,000 distinct CDR3 sequences, roughly 18% seen once. V shed 4 bases and J shed 1 base, with 8 bases lying between them. Germline V gives CDR1 SGHNT, CDR2 YYREEE (reference sequence). The CDR3 loop spans 13 amino acids. The sample was blood. The chain is built from TRBV5-4 and TRBJ2-5, with D unresolved. This receptor was identified in a woman between 50 and 59 years old with Graves' hyperthyroidism. The DNA of the CDR3 is TGTGCCAGCAGCCACGACACCCAAGAGACCCAGTACTTC. Translating it yields CASSHDTQETQYF.